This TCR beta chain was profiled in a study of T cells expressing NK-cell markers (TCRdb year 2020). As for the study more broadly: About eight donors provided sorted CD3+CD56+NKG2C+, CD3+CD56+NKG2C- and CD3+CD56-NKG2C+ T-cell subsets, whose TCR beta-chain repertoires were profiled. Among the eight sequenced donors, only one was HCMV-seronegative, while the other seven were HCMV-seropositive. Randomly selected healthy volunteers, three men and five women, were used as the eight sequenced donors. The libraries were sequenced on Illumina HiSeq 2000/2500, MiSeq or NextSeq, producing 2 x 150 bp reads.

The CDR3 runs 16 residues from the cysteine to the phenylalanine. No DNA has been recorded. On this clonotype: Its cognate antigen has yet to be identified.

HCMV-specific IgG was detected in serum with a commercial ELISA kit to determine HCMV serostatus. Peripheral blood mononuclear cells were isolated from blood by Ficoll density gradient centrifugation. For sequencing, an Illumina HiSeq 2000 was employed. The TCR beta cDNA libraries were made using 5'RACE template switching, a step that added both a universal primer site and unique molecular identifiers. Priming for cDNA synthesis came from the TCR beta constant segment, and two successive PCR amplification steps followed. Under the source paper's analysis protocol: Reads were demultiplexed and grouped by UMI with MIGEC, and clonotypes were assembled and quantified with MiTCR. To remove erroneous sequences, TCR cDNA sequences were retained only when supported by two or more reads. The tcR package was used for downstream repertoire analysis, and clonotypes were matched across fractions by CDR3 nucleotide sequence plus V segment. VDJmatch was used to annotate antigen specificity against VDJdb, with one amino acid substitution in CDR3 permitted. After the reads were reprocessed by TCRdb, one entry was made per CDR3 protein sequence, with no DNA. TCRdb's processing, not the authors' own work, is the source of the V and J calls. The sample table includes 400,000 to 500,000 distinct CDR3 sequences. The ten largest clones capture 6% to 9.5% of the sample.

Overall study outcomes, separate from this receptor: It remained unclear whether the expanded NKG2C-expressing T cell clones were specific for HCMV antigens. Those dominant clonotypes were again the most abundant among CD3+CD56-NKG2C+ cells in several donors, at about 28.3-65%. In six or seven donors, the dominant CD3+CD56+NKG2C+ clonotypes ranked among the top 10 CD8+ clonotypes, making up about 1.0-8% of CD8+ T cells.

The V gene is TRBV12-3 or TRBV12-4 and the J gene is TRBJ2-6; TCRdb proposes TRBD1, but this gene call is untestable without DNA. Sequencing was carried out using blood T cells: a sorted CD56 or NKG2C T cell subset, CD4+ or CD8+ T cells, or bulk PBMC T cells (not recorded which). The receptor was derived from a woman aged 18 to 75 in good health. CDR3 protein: CASSYRVSSGANVLTF.